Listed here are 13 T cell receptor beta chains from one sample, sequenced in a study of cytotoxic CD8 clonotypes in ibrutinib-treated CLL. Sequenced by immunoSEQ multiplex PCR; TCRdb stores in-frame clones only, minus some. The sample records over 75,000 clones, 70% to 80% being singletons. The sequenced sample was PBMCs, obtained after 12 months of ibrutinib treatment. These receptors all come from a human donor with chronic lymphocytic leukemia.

Here the CDR3 DNA reads TGTGCCAGCAGTTACGATGGAGATCAGCCCCAGCATTTT. This sequence encodes CASSYDGDQPQHF. This chain joins TRBV6-6 and TRBJ1-5; no definite D call. V was clipped by 2 bases and J by 5 bases, with 7 bases between them. Germline CDR1 reads MNHNY; CDR2 reads SVGAGI (reference sequence). The CDR3 is 13 amino acids.

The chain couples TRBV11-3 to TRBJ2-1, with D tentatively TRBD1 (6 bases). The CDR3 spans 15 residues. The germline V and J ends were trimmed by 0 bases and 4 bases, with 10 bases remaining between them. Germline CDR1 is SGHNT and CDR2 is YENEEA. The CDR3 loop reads CASSLDWQGYNEQFF. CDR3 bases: TGTGCCAGCAGCTTAGACTGGCAGGGGTACAATGAGCAGTTCTTC.

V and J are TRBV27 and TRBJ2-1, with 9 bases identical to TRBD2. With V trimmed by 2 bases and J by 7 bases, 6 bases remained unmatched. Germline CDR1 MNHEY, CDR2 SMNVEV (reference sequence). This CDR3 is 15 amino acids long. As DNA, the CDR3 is TGTGCCAGCAGTTTACTGGCGGGGGGGCCAAATGAGCAGTTCTTC. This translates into CASSLLAGGPNEQFF.

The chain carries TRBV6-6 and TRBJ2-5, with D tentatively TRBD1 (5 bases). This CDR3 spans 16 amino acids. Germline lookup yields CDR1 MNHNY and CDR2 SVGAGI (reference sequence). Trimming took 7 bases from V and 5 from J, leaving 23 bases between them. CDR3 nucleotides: TGTGCCAGCACCTTAGAACTGACAGTCCTCAGGGAGACCCAGTACTTC. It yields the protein CASTLELTVLRETQYF.

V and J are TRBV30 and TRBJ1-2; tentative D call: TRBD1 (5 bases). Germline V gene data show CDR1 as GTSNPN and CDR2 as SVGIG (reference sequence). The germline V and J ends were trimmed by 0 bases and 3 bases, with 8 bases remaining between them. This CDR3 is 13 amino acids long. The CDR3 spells CAWSVLGHYGYTF. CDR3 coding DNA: TGTGCCTGGAGTGTTTTGGGACACTATGGCTACACCTTC.

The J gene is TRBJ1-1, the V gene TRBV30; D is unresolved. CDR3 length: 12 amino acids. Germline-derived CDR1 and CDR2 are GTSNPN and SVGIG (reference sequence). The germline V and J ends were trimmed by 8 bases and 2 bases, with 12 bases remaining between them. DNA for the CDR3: TGTGCCGGGATTTCCAGAAACACTGAAGCTTTCTTT. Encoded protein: CAGISRNTEAFF. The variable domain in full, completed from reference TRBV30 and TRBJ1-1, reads SQTIHQWPATLVQPVGSPLSLECTVEGTSNPNLYWYRQAAGRGLQLLFYSVGIGQISSEVPQNLSASRPQDRQFILSSKKLLLSDSGFYLCAGISRNTEAFFGQGTRLTVV.

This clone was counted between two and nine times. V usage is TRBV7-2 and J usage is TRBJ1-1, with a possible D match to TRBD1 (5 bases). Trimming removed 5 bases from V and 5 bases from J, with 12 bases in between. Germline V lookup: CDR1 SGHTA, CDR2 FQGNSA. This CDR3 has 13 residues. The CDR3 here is CASSLAGWTEAFF. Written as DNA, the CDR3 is TGTGCCAGCAGCCTCGCAGGGTGGACTGAAGCTTTCTTT. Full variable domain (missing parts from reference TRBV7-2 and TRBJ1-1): GAGVSQSPSNKVTEKGKDVELRCDPISGHTALYWYRQSLGQGLEFLIYFQGNSAPDKSGLPSDRFSAERTGGSVSTLTIQRTQQEDSAVYLCASSLAGWTEAFFGQGTRLTVV.

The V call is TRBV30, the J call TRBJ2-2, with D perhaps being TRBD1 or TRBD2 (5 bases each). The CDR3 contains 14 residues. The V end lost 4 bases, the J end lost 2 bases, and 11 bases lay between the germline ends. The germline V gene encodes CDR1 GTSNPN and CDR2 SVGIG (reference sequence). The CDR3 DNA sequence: TGTGCCTGGAAACGGGGCGCTAACACCGGGGAGCTGTTTTTT. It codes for CAWKRGANTGELFF.

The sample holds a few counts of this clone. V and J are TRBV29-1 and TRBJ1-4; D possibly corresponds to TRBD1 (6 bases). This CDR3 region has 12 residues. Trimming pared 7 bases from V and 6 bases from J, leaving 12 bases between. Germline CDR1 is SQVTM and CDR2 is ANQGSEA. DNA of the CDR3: TGCAGCGCATACGAGGGGGATGAAAAACTGTTTTTT. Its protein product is CSAYEGDEKLFF.

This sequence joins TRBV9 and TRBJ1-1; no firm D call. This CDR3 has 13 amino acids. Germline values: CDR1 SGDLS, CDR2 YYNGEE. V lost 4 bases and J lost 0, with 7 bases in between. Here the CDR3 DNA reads TGTGCCAGCAGCTCACAACTGAACACTGAAGCTTTCTTT. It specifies CASSSQLNTEAFF.

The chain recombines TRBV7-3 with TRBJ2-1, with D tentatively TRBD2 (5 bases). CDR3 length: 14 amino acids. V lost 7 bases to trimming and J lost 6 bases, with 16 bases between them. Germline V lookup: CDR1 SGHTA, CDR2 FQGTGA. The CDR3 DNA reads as TGTGCCAGCACCCCTGGGAGCGGTCTCAATGAGCAGTTCTTC. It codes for CASTPGSGLNEQFF. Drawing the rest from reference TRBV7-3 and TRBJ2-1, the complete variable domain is GAGVSQTPSNKVTEKGKYVELRCDPISGHTALYWYRQSLGQGPEFLIYFQGTGAADDSGLPNDRFFAVRPEGSVSTLKIQRTERGDSAVYLCASTPGSGLNEQFFGPGTRLTVL.

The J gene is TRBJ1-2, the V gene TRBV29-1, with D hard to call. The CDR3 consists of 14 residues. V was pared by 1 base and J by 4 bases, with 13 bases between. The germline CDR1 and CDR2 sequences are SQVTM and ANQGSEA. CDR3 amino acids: CSVEGEQFVYGYTF. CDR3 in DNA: TGCAGCGTTGAAGGGGAACAGTTCGTCTATGGCTACACCTTC.

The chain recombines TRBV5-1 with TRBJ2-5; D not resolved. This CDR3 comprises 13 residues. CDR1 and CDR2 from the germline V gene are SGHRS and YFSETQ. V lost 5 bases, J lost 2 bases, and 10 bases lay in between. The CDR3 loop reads CASSDLGQETQYF. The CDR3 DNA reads TGCGCCAGCAGTGATTTAGGGCAAGAGACCCAGTACTTC.